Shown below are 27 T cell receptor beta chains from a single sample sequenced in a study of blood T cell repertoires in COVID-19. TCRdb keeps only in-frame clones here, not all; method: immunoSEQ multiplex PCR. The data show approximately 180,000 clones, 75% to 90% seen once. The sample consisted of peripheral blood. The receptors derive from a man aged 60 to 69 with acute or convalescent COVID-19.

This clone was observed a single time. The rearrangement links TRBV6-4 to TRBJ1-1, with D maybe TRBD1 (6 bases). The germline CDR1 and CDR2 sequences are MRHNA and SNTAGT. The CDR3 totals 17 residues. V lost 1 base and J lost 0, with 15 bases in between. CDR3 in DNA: TGTGCCAGCAGTGACTACAGGGTACGTAGGATGAACACTGAAGCTTTCTTT. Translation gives CASSDYRVRRMNTEAFF.

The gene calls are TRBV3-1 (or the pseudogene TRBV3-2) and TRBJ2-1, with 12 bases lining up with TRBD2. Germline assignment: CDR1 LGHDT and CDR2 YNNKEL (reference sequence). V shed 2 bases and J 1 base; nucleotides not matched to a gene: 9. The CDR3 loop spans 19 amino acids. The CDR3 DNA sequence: TGTGCCAGCAGCCAACGCCGAGGACTAGCGGGATGGTCCTACAATGAGCAGTTCTTC. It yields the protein CASSQRRGLAGWSYNEQFF.

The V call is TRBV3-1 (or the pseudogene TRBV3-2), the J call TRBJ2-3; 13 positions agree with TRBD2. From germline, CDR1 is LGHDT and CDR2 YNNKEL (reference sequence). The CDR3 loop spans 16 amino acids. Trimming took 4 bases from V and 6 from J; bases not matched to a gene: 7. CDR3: CASSLRTSGSSDTQYF. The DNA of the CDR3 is TGTGCCAGCAGCCTGAGGACTAGCGGGAGTTCGGATACGCAGTATTTT.

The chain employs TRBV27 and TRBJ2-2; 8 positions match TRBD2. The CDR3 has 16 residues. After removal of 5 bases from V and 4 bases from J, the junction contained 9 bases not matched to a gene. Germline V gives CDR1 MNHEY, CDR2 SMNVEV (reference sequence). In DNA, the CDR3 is TGTGCCAGCAGTCCTGCCAGCGGGAGTATCACCGGGGAGCTGTTTTTT. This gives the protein CASSPASGSITGELFF.

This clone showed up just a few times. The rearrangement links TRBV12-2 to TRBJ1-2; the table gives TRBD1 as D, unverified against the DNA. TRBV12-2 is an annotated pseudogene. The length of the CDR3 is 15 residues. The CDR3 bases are TGTGCAAGTCGCCTCGAGCATACAGGGGACGGTGGCTACACCTTC. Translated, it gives CASRLEHTGDGGYTF.

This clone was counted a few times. The CDR3 region is CASSSGTRDGGYTF. In nucleotides, the CDR3 is TGTGCCAGCAGTTCCGGGACACGGGACGGTGGCTACACCTTC. The chain employs TRBV28 and TRBJ1-2; D is perhaps TRBD1 (6 bases). Germline CDR1 MDHEN, CDR2 SYDVKM. V lost 4 bases to trimming and J lost 7 bases, with 16 bases between them. The CDR3 contains 14 residues.

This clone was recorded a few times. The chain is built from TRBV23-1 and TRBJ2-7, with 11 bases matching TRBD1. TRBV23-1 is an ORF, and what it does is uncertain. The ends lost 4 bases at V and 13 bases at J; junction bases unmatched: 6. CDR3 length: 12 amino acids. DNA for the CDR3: TGCGCCAGCAGTCCGGGACAGGGGGGACGCTACTTC. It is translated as CASSPGQGGRYF.

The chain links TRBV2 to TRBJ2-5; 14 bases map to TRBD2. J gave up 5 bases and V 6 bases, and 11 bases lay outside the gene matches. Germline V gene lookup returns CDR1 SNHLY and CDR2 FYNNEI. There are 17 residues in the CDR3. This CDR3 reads CASRTGGLAGVGETQYF. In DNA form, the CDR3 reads TGTGCCAGCAGGACAGGGGGACTAGCGGGAGTGGGGGAGACCCAGTACTTC.

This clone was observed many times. CDR3 protein: CASSPSTGTNYGYTF. The CDR3 DNA is TGTGCCAGCAGTCCTTCGACGGGTACTAACTATGGCTACACCTTC. The V gene is TRBV28, the J gene TRBJ1-2; D not certain. Germline loops: CDR1 MDHEN, CDR2 SYDVKM. The V end was cut by 5 bases, the J end by 0 bases, with 13 bases between. The CDR3 has 15 residues.

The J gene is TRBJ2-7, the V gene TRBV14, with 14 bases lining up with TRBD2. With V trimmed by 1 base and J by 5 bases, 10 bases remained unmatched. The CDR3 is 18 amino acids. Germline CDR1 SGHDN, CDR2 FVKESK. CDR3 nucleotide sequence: TGTGCCAGCAGCCAAGGGGCAGTGGGACTAGCGGGAGCGGACGAGCAGTACTTC. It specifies CASSQGAVGLAGADEQYF.

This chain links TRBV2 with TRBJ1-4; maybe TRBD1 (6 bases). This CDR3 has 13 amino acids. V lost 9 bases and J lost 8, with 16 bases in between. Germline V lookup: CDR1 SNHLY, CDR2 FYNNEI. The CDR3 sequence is CARTSGVGEKLFF. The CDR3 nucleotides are TGTGCCAGGACTTCAGGGGTAGGCGAAAAACTGTTTTTT.

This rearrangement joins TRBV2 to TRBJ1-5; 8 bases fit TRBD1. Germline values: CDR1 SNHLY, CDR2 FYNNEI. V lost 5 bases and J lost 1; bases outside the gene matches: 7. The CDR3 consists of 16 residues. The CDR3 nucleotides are TGTGCCAGCAGTCCTCAGGGGGCAGGGAGCAATCAGCCCCAGCATTTT. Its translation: CASSPQGAGSNQPQHF.

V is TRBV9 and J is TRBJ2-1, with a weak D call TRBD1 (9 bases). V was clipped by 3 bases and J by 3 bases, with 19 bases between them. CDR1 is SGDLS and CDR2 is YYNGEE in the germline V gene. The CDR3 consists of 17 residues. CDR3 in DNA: TGTGCCAGCAGCGCCAGTAGCGGGACAGGGTTCTACAATGAGCAGTTCTTC. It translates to CASSASSGTGFYNEQFF. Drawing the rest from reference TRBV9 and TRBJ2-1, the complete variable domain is DSGVTQTPKHLITATGQRVTLRCSPRSGDLSVYWYQQSLDQGLQFLIQYYNGEERAKGNILERFSAQQFPDLHSELNLSSLELGDSALYFCASSASSGTGFYNEQFFGPGTRLTVL.

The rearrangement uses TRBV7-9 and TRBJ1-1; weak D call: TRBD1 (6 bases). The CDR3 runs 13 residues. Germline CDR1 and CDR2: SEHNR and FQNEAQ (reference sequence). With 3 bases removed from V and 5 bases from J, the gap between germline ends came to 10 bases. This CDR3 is CASSLGGQTEAFF. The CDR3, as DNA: TGTGCCAGCAGCTTGGGGGGGCAAACTGAAGCTTTCTTT.

The CDR3 is CATSDNDRGSSQPQHF. CDR3 nucleotides: TGTGCCACCAGTGACAACGACAGGGGGTCCAGTCAGCCCCAGCATTTT. The chain carries TRBV24-1 and TRBJ1-5; 9 bases match TRBD1. The V gene end was trimmed by 4 bases and the J gene end by 6 bases; junction bases not matched to a gene: 9. The CDR3 is 16 residues long. Germline CDR1 reads KGHDR; CDR2 reads SFDVKD.

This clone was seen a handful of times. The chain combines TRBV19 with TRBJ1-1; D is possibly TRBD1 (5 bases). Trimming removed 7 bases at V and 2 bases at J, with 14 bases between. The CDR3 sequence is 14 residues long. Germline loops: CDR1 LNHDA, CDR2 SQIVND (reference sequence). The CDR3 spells CASTGRMGNTEAFF. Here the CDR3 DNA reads TGTGCCAGTACAGGGAGGATGGGCAACACTGAAGCTTTCTTT. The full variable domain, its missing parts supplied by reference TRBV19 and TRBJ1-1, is DGGITQSPKYLFRKEGQNVTLSCEQNLNHDAMYWYRQDPGQGLRLIYYSQIVNDFQKGDIAEGYSVSREKKESFPLTVTSAQKNPTAFYLCASTGRMGNTEAFFGQGTRLTVV.

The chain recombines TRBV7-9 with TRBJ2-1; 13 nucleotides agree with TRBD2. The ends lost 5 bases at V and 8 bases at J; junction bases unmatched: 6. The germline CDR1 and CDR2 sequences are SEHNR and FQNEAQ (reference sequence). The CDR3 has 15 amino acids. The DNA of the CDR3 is TGTGCCAGCAGCCCCCGGACTAGCGGGAGTTATGAGCAGTTCTTC. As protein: CASSPRTSGSYEQFF.

CDR3 bases: TGCAGCGAAACTGGACAGAACCAAGAGACCCAGTACTTC. This codes for CSETGQNQETQYF. The J gene is TRBJ2-5, the V gene TRBV29-1; D perhaps matches TRBD1 (6 bases). The CDR3 is 13 amino acids. V lost 7 bases to trimming and J lost 0 bases, with 12 bases between them. The germline V gene encodes CDR1 SQVTM and CDR2 ANQGSEA.

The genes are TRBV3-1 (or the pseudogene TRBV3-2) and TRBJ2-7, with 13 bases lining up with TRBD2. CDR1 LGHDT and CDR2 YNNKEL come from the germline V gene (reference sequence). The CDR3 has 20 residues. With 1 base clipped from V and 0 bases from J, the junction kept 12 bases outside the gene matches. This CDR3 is CASSQVTERTSGSSSYEQYF. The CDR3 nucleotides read TGTGCCAGCAGCCAAGTGACGGAGAGGACTAGCGGGAGCAGCTCCTACGAGCAGTACTTC.

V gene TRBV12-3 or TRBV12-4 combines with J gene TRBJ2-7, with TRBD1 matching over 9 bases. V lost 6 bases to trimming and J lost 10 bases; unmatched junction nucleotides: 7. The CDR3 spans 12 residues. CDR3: CASSGDRVQQYF. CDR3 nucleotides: TGTGCCAGCAGCGGGGACAGGGTCCAACAGTACTTC.

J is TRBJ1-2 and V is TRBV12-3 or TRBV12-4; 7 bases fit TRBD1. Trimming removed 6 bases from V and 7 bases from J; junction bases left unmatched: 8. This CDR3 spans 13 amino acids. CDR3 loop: CASSLSQGSGYTF. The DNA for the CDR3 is TGTGCCAGCAGCCTTTCACAGGGGAGTGGCTACACCTTC.

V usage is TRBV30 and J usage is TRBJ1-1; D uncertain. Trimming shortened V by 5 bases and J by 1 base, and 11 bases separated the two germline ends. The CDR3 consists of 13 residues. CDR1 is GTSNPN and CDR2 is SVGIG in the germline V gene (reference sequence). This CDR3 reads CAWVVGPNTEAFF. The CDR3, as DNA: TGTGCCTGGGTCGTTGGCCCGAACACTGAAGCTTTCTTT.

The chain's CDR3 is CASSFSGGMGSNQPQHF. The CDR3 coding sequence is TGTGCCAGCAGTTTTAGTGGAGGGATGGGTAGCAATCAGCCCCAGCATTTT. J is TRBJ1-5 and V is TRBV28; D remains unclear. Germline V CDR1 and CDR2: MDHEN, SYDVKM. V lost 3 bases and J 0 bases, leaving 15 bases between the germline ends. This CDR3 contains 17 residues.

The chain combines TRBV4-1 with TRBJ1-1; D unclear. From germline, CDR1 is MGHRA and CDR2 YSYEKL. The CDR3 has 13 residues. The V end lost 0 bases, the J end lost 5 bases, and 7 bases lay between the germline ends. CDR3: CASSQDSRTEAFF. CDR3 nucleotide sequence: TGCGCCAGCAGCCAAGATAGCCGGACTGAAGCTTTCTTT.

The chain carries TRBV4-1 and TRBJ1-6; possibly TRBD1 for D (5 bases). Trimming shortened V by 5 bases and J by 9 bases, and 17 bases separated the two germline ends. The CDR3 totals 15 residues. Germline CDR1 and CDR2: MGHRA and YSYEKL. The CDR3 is CASSSDPSGGSPLHF. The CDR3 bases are TGCGCCAGCAGCTCTGACCCCTCCGGGGGTTCACCCCTCCACTTT.

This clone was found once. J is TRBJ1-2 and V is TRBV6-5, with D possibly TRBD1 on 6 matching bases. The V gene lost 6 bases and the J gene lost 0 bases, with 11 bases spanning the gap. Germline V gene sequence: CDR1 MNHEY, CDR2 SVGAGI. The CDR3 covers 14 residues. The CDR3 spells CASRAGGTNYGYTF. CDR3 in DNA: TGTGCCAGCAGAGCGGGGGGCACTAACTATGGCTACACCTTC.

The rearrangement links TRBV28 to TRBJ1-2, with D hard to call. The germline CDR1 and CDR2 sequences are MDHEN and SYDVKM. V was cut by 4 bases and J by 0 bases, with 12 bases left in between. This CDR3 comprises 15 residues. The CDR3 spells CASSSHSYPNYGYTF. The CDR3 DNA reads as TGTGCCAGCAGTTCCCACAGTTACCCTAACTATGGCTACACCTTC.